This TCR beta chain was captured in a study of patients and donors after allogeneic stem cell transplantation. This clonotype came up a few times. The germline gives CDR1 SGHTA, CDR2 FQGNSA. With V trimmed by 3 bases and J by 5 bases, 0 bases remained unmatched. CDR3 length: 13 amino acids. One entry per CDR3 protein results from TCRdb running MiXCR on the RT-PCR reads. The table includes over 65,000 distinct CDR3 sequences, 26% detected once. The sequence derives from a human donor who was either an allogeneic HSCT recipient or a stem cell or donor lymphocyte infusion donor (not recorded which). It is not recorded whose cells these are; they may come from a transplant donor. Sequencing was carried out using blood, either unsorted or a sorted T cell fraction (not recorded which). The V gene is TRBV7-2, the J gene TRBJ1-1; 10 bases agree with TRBD1. CDR3 sequence: CASSLGQGTEAFF. CDR3 nucleotides: TGTGCCAGCAGCTTGGGACAGGGGACTGAAGCTTTCTTT.